This T cell receptor (beta chain) was identified in a study of OX40 agonist ivuxolimab in advanced cancers. Study in general: Participants could have had prior anti-PD-1, anti-PD-L1 or anti-CTLA-4 therapy, and around 40% had some. Study-wide results and caveats: Clones of CD4+ and CD8+ blood T cells grew by week 6 at doses of 0.1 to 3.0 mg/kg. The average count of expanded clones was higher among CD8+ T cells than among CD4+.

With regard to this clone: Its antigen is still unknown.

This table comes from immunoSEQ multiplex PCR, and its TCRdb copy is limited to in-frame clones, with some not included. The data show more than 40,000 clones, about 79% seen once. With 0 bases removed from V and 6 bases from J, the gap between germline ends came to 12 bases. There are 14 residues in the CDR3. Germline values: CDR1 SGHRS, CDR2 YFSETQ. Patients were excluded for autoimmune disease history or systemic immunosuppression. Material: CD4+ or CD8+ T cells sorted from blood, obtained in a trial of the OX40 agonist ivuxolimab. V is TRBV5-1 and J is TRBJ1-1; D is undetermined. The sequence derives from an adult with an advanced solid tumor such as melanoma, head and neck, liver or kidney cancer. Here the CDR3 reads CASSLAVAAPEAFF. For the CDR3, the DNA is TGCGCCAGCAGCTTGGCGGTGGCGGCCCCTGAAGCTTTCTTT.